This T cell receptor (beta chain) was sequenced for a study of T cell responses to AZD1222 COVID-19 vaccine. Study conclusions and caveats: Epitopes outside B.1.351 and B.1.1.7 mutated regions reportedly drew nearly half of spike TCRs. The donor group comprised mostly white British people and more females; the analysis possibly underestimated clonal diversity.

Measured with immunoSEQ multiplex PCR; TCRdb has only the in-frame clones, and not every one. This sample has approximately 77,000 clones; approximately 83% occur once, and the top ten carry about 3%. Points on this clone: Antigen: not known.

The CDR3 is 13 residues long. Germline values: CDR1 KGHSH, CDR2 LQKENI. Trimming shortened V by 4 bases and J by 8 bases, and 14 bases separated the two germline ends. The chain links TRBV18 to TRBJ1-2; D remains ambiguous. This clonotype originated in an adult who received the AZD1222 COVID-19 vaccine. The starting material was peripheral blood, obtained 28 days after the second AZD1222 dose. The CDR3 spells CASSLSEMDGYTF. CDR3 nucleotide sequence: TGTGCCAGCTCACTCAGTGAAATGGACGGCTACACCTTC.